These 27 T cell receptor beta chains were sequenced from one sample in a study of early T cells in non-severe SARS-CoV-2 infection. TCRdb re-derived calls from the 5' RACE reads in MiXCR, one entry per CDR3 protein. The sample lists fewer than 70,000 distinct CDR3 sequences, over 9.5% occurring once. Sequenced sample: whole blood. Every receptor here comes from an adult who was a healthcare worker with PCR-confirmed SARS-CoV-2 infection or an uninfected control (not recorded which).

The chain links TRBV30 to TRBJ2-2; no definite D call. The ends were cut back, 0 bases at V and 5 bases at J, with 7 bases in the middle. Germline CDR1 and CDR2: GTSNPN and SVGIG (reference sequence). The length of the CDR3 is 13 residues. The CDR3 reads CAWSVARTGELFF. In nucleotides, the CDR3 is TGTGCCTGGAGTGTAGCGAGGACCGGGGAGCTGTTTTTT.

This clonotype has only a few counts. V usage is TRBV6-4 and J usage is TRBJ1-5; no firm D call. CDR1 and CDR2 (germline): MRHNA, SNTAGT. The V gene lost 2 bases and the J gene lost 7 bases, with 9 bases spanning the gap. CDR3 length: 13 amino acids. The CDR3 DNA reads TGTGCCAGCAGTGACACCTTCGGACAGCCCCAGCATTTT. This sequence encodes CASSDTFGQPQHF.

This clonotype came up many times. This chain uses TRBV19 with TRBJ1-6; no clear D gene. Trimming pared 5 bases from V and 7 bases from J, leaving 18 bases between. The CDR3 is 16 amino acids. Germline V gene lookup returns CDR1 LNHDA and CDR2 SQIVND (reference sequence). The CDR3 nucleotides read TGTGCCAGTAGTTCGGTCGGTTCCCGGATGAATTCACCCCTCCACTTT. This sequence encodes CASSSVGSRMNSPLHF.

At least ten counts were recorded for this clonotype. The V call is TRBV19, the J call TRBJ2-5; the D is unclear. The CDR3 has 15 amino acids. Trimming cost V 2 bases and J 5 bases, with 15 bases left between them. Germline V lookup: CDR1 LNHDA, CDR2 SQIVND (reference sequence). The CDR3 sequence is CASSINAAVVETQYF. The CDR3 nucleotides are TGTGCCAGTAGTATAAATGCGGCTGTAGTGGAGACCCAGTACTTC. Full variable domain (rest looked up from reference TRBV19 and TRBJ2-5): DGGITQSPKYLFRKEGQNVTLSCEQNLNHDAMYWYRQDPGQGLRLIYYSQIVNDFQKGDIAEGYSVSREKKESFPLTVTSAQKNPTAFYLCASSINAAVVETQYFGPGTRLLVL.

This clonotype was detected many times. The chain links TRBV20-1 to TRBJ2-1; the D is unclear. The ends were cut back, 2 bases at V and 3 bases at J, with 8 bases in the middle. The CDR3 length is 13 residues. Germline CDR1 is DFQATT and CDR2 is SNEGSKA (reference sequence). In DNA, the CDR3 is TGCAGTGCTAGATCGCGCCTCTACAATGAGCAGTTCTTC. It translates to CSARSRLYNEQFF.

This clonotype was seen at least ten times. The chain couples TRBV7-9 to TRBJ2-7; the match to TRBD1 covers 10 bases. Germline values: CDR1 SEHNR, CDR2 FQNEAQ (reference sequence). The J segment lost 5 bases and the V segment lost 2 bases, leaving 9 bases of the junction unmatched. The CDR3 has 16 amino acids. The CDR3 coding sequence is TGTGCCAGCAGCTTAAGTCAATCGGGGACAGGGGACGAGCAGTACTTC. Amino acids: CASSLSQSGTGDEQYF.

Comments on this clonotype: This may be a read error: a much more frequent sequence differs by one nucleotide. The chain's CDR3 is CASRLVGGNQETQYF. The CDR3 DNA is TGTGCCAGCAGGTTAGTGGGAGGCAACCAAGAGACCCAGTACTTC. The genes are TRBV27 and TRBJ2-5; tentative D call: TRBD2 (6 bases). This CDR3 has 15 amino acids. V was trimmed by 6 bases and J by 0 bases, leaving 14 bases between them. Germline V gene sequence: CDR1 MNHEY, CDR2 SMNVEV (reference sequence).

CDR3 residues: CASSGTGYSPEAFF. DNA for the CDR3: TGTGCCAGCAGTGGGACAGGGTACTCCCCGGAAGCTTTCTTT. The chain couples TRBV12-3 or TRBV12-4 to TRBJ1-1, with 9 bases lining up with TRBD1. Trimming at V came to 5 bases and at J to 8 bases, leaving 9 bases not matched to a gene. The CDR3 extends over 14 amino acids.

This clonotype was counted ten times or more. The chain is built from TRBV15 and TRBJ1-1; tentatively, D is TRBD1 (6 bases). This CDR3 is 14 amino acids long. Germline values: CDR1 LNHNV, CDR2 YYDKDF (reference sequence). V gave up 1 base and J gave up 3 bases, with 9 bases separating them. Here the CDR3 DNA reads TGTGCCACCAGCAGAGGTAGGGGGGACACTGAAGCTTTCTTT. Amino acids: CATSRGRGDTEAFF. The whole variable domain, filled in from reference TRBV15 and TRBJ1-1, reads DAMVIQNPRYQVTQFGKPVTLSCSQTLNHNVMYWYQQKSSQAPKLLFHYYDKDFNNEADTPDNFQSRRPNTSFCFLDIRSPGLGDTAMYLCATSRGRGDTEAFFGQGTRLTVV.

This clonotype showed up many times. This rearrangement joins TRBV2 to TRBJ2-2; no firm D call. Germline CDR1 SNHLY, CDR2 FYNNEI. The CDR3 is 11 residues long. V lost 6 bases and J 5 bases, leaving 4 bases between the germline ends. The CDR3 here is CASRETGELFF. The DNA for the CDR3 is TGTGCCAGCAGGGAGACCGGGGAGCTGTTTTTT.

This clonotype was seen ten or more times. The rearrangement joins TRBV19 to TRBJ2-3; perhaps TRBD2 as D (5 bases). V lost 7 bases and J lost 6, with 11 bases in between. There are 12 residues in the CDR3. Germline V lookup: CDR1 LNHDA, CDR2 SQIVND (reference sequence). The CDR3, as DNA: TGTGCCAGTACCTCGGGGATGGATACGCAGTATTTT. Translation gives CASTSGMDTQYF.

In this sample, this clonotype turned up many times. This chain uses TRBV12-3 or TRBV12-4 with TRBJ2-5; perhaps TRBD1 as D (7 bases). Trimming left V 5 bases short and J 3 bases short, with 22 bases between. The CDR3 totals 17 residues. The CDR3, as DNA: TGTGCCAGCAGTCCCTCTTTGAACAGGGGAGGAGAAGAGACCCAGTACTTC. Its translation is CASSPSLNRGGEETQYF.

The chain carries TRBV15 and TRBJ2-4, with 9 nucleotides matching TRBD2. CDR1 and CDR2 (germline): LNHNV, YYDKDF (reference sequence). Trimming removed 5 bases from V and 6 bases from J; junction bases left unmatched: 5. CDR3 length equals 14 residues. CDR3 nucleotides: TGTGCCACCAGCGGGACTAGCCGATCAAACATTCAGTACTTC. It encodes CATSGTSRSNIQYF.

This clonotype occurred a few times. The chain recombines TRBV19 with TRBJ1-2; D unresolved. V was pared by 4 bases and J by 0 bases, with 9 bases between. CDR1 and CDR2 from the germline V gene are LNHDA and SQIVND (reference sequence). The CDR3 loop spans 14 amino acids. The CDR3 sequence is CASSKTVTNYGYTF. The DNA of the CDR3 is TGTGCCAGTAGTAAAACTGTGACTAACTATGGCTACACCTTC.

This clonotype was observed at least ten times. The chain uses TRBV5-6 and TRBJ2-2; D gene uncertain. Germline assignment: CDR1 SGHDT and CDR2 YYEEEE. The ends were cut back, 0 bases at V and 2 bases at J, with 14 bases in the middle. The CDR3 consists of 17 residues. The CDR3 nucleotides are TGTGCCAGCAGCTTGGGGGAAATAAGGCTAAACACCGGGGAGCTGTTTTTT. This translates into CASSLGEIRLNTGELFF.

This clonotype occurred many times. V and J are TRBV19 and TRBJ2-2; D uncertain. CDR3 length: 12 residues. V lost 2 bases to trimming and J lost 6 bases, with 4 bases between them. CDR1 is LNHDA and CDR2 is SQIVND in the germline V gene (reference sequence). This chain's CDR3 is CASSIQAGELFF. CDR3 DNA sequence: TGTGCCAGTAGTATACAAGCCGGGGAGCTGTTTTTT.

This clonotype showed up just a few times. The chain combines TRBV11-3 with TRBJ2-1; D remains unclear. This CDR3 region has 11 residues. Germline CDR1 is SGHNT and CDR2 is YENEEA. V gave up 4 bases and J gave up 9 bases, with 7 bases separating them. CDR3 loop: CASSSRIEQFF. The CDR3 DNA is TGTGCCAGCAGCTCCAGGATTGAGCAGTTCTTC.

This clonotype was counted ten times or more. The V and J genes are TRBV28 and TRBJ1-5, with TRBD1 as a possible D gene (5 bases). The CDR3 consists of 15 residues. Germline loops: CDR1 MDHEN, CDR2 SYDVKM. V dropped 2 bases and J dropped 2 bases, with 10 bases sitting between them. The CDR3 DNA reads TGTGCCAGCAGTTTACGGGGGTCGGGCAATCAGCCCCAGCATTTT. This codes for CASSLRGSGNQPQHF.

This clonotype was seen ten or more times. The chain recombines TRBV5-1 with TRBJ2-7; a weak D match, TRBD2 (6 bases). Germline CDR1 is SGHRS and CDR2 is YFSETQ. The CDR3 runs 15 residues. The V end lost 0 bases, the J end lost 5 bases, and 15 bases lay between the germline ends. The CDR3 DNA sequence: TGCGCCAGCAGCTTGGGTGAAGGAGGGTACCACGAGCAGTACTTC. It yields the protein CASSLGEGGYHEQYF.

This clonotype was seen only a few times. CDR3: CALRVPGRGNTIYF. The DNA for the CDR3 is TGTGCCCTAAGAGTTCCGGGGCGGGGAAACACCATATATTTT. V is TRBV12-3 or TRBV12-4 and J is TRBJ1-3; D perhaps matches TRBD1 (5 bases). The CDR3 runs to 14 residues. Deletions cut 11 bases from V and 4 bases from J, with 18 bases between.

This clonotype appeared many times. The CDR3 sequence is CAISGSFGLAEGQETQYF. CDR3 nucleotides: TGTGCCATCAGTGGTAGTTTCGGACTAGCGGAGGGTCAAGAGACCCAGTACTTC. The rearrangement uses TRBV10-3 and TRBJ2-5; TRBD2 matches at 10 bases. Germline CDR1 is ENHRY and CDR2 is SYGVKD. The V gene end was trimmed by 4 bases and the J gene end by 2 bases; junction bases not matched to a gene: 13. CDR3 size: 18 residues.

The chain joins TRBV19 to TRBJ2-2; a possible D gene is TRBD1 (5 bases). In germline, CDR1 is LNHDA, CDR2 SQIVND (reference sequence). Trimming took 7 bases from V and 0 from J, leaving 18 bases between them. The CDR3 is 17 residues long. CDR3 nucleotides: TGTGCCAGTACCAAAGGTGCTTGGGGCGCGAACACCGGGGAGCTGTTTTTT. It translates to CASTKGAWGANTGELFF.

The table lists this clonotype with many counts. The V gene is TRBV6-5, the J gene TRBJ2-3, with TRBD2 identical over 13 bases. The CDR3 sequence is 17 residues long. The V segment lost 6 bases and the J segment 5 bases; nucleotides outside the gene matches: 11. From germline, CDR1 is MNHEY and CDR2 SVGAGI. The CDR3 nucleotides are TGTGCCAGCAGCCGCACAGGGACTAGCGGGAAATTAGATACGCAGTATTTT. Translated, it gives CASSRTGTSGKLDTQYF.

The V and J genes are TRBV21-1 and TRBJ1-1; no check of the table's D call, TRBD1, against the DNA was made. TRBV21-1 is labeled a pseudogene. The CDR3 loop spans 15 amino acids. The CDR3 reads CASSRGKQAGGEAFF. Here the CDR3 DNA reads TGTGCCAGCAGCCGAGGAAAACAGGCTGGGGGTGAAGCTTTCTTT.

The chain uses TRBV19 and TRBJ2-3; 10 nucleotides agree with TRBD2. The CDR3 sequence is 16 residues long. Trimming cost V 3 bases and J 6 bases; bases outside gene matches: 9. Germline-derived CDR1 and CDR2 are LNHDA and SQIVND (reference sequence). CDR3 DNA sequence: TGTGCCAGTAGTATTATCACTAGCGGGAAGCTGGATACGCAGTATTTT. Its translation is CASSIITSGKLDTQYF.

This clonotype appeared many times. The V gene is TRBV7-2, the J gene TRBJ2-5; 10 positions match TRBD1. Germline V gene sequence: CDR1 SGHTA, CDR2 FQGNSA. The trim removed 5 bases at V and 4 bases at J, leaving 13 bases unmatched. This CDR3 region has 17 residues. CDR3 bases: TGTGCCAGCAGCGCAGTCGCCGGGACAGGGGTACGAGAGACCCAGTACTTC. Protein sequence: CASSAVAGTGVRETQYF.

Many counts were recorded for this clonotype. The chain couples TRBV6-5 to TRBJ1-2, with unresolved D. CDR1 and CDR2 (germline): MNHEY, SVGAGI. The CDR3 is made up of 12 amino acids. Trimming stripped 6 bases from V and 2 bases from J, with 7 bases between. The CDR3 DNA is TGTGCCAGCAGAGAAGCCAACTATGGCTACACCTTC. This sequence encodes CASREANYGYTF.